These 20 T cell receptor beta chains originate from one sample sequenced in a study of T cell responses to AZD1222 COVID-19 vaccine. Sequencing was performed with immunoSEQ multiplex PCR; in TCRdb, only in-frame clones are kept and a portion is missing. The sample contains 95,000 to 150,000 clones, approximately 92% of which appear only once. The input for sequencing was peripheral blood, taken on day 0 of AZD1222 vaccination. All receptors come from an adult in good health.

The chain uses TRBV27 and TRBJ1-3; a possible D gene is TRBD1 (5 bases). The CDR3 sequence is 13 residues long. Germline CDR1 and CDR2: MNHEY and SMNVEV (reference sequence). Trimming shortened V by 6 bases and J by 7 bases, and 13 bases separated the two germline ends. The CDR3 DNA is TGTGCCAGCAGGGACACCGGGACCAACACCATATATTTT. It translates to CASRDTGTNTIYF.

V is TRBV2 and J is TRBJ1-5; TRBD1 might be the D (5 bases). This CDR3 is 14 amino acids long. The V gene's germline CDR1 is SNHLY and CDR2 FYNNEI. The ends were cut back, 6 bases at V and 0 bases at J, with 9 bases in the middle. The CDR3 nucleotides are TGTGCCAGCAGGGACATGTCTAGCAATCAGCCCCAGCATTTT. Translation: CASRDMSSNQPQHF. Filled out from reference TRBV2 and TRBJ1-5, the complete variable domain reads EPEVTQTPSHQVTQMGQEVILRCVPISNHLYFYWYRQILGQKVEFLVSFYNNEISEKSEIFDDQFSVERPDGSNFTLKIRSTKLEDSAMYFCASRDMSSNQPQHFGDGTRLSIL.

The chain couples TRBV21-1 to TRBJ1-6; TRBD1 was called by the table and not checked on the DNA. TRBV21-1 is flagged as a pseudogene. The CDR3 contains 15 residues. The CDR3 loop is CASSKPPTGNSPLHF. Written as DNA, the CDR3 is TGTGCCAGCAGCAAACCCCCGACAGGAAACTCACCCCTCCACTTT.

The chain uses TRBV27 and TRBJ1-2; D unclear. The germline V gene has CDR1 MNHEY and CDR2 SMNVEV (reference sequence). The ends were cut back, 0 bases at V and 7 bases at J, with 9 bases in the middle. The CDR3 runs to 13 residues. CDR3 nucleotides: TGTGCCAGCAGTTTATCCTGGGGTAGTGGCTACACCTTC. It yields the protein CASSLSWGSGYTF.

The chain recombines TRBV7-2 with TRBJ2-3; 14 bases fit TRBD2. J gave up 5 bases and V 1 base, and 2 bases lay outside the gene matches. This CDR3 spans 16 amino acids. Germline CDR1 reads SGHTA; CDR2 reads FQGNSA. The CDR3 coding sequence is TGTGCCAGCAGCTTAGGAGGGACTAGCGGGAGAGATACGCAGTATTTT. Translating it yields CASSLGGTSGRDTQYF.

This sequence joins TRBV6-4 and TRBJ2-7; 10 nucleotides align to TRBD1. The CDR3 length is 15 residues. CDR1 and CDR2 from the germline V gene are MRHNA and SNTAGT. The trim removed 7 bases at V and 2 bases at J, leaving 8 bases unmatched. The CDR3 sequence: CASNRRQGAPYEQYF. The CDR3 nucleotides are TGTGCCAGCAATAGAAGACAGGGGGCACCCTACGAGCAGTACTTC.

This rearrangement joins TRBV19 to TRBJ2-3; 11 positions match TRBD2. The ends lost 0 bases at V and 6 bases at J; junction bases unmatched: 8. Germline lookup yields CDR1 LNHDA and CDR2 SQIVND (reference sequence). This CDR3 comprises 17 residues. In DNA form, the CDR3 reads TGTGCCAGTAGTATAGAGGGACTAGCGGACCAATCGGATACGCAGTATTTT. This encodes CASSIEGLADQSDTQYF. Based on the CDR3 plus reference TRBV19 and TRBJ2-3, the full variable domain is DGGITQSPKYLFRKEGQNVTLSCEQNLNHDAMYWYRQDPGQGLRLIYYSQIVNDFQKGDIAEGYSVSREKKESFPLTVTSAQKNPTAFYLCASSIEGLADQSDTQYFGPGTRLTVL.

V gene TRBV11-2 combines with J gene TRBJ1-2; TRBD1 aligns across 7 bases. The germline gives CDR1 SGHAT, CDR2 FQNNGV. This CDR3 has 15 residues. V lost 2 bases, J lost 5 bases, and 8 bases stayed unmatched. In nucleotides, the CDR3 is TGTGCCAGCAGCTTACCCGGGACAGTGGGGTATGGCTACACCTTC. The encoded protein is CASSLPGTVGYGYTF.

V usage is TRBV18 and J usage is TRBJ1-1; the D is unclear. Germline-derived CDR1 and CDR2 are KGHSH and LQKENI. With 6 bases removed from V and 7 bases from J, the gap between germline ends came to 18 bases. CDR3 size: 14 residues. The DNA of the CDR3 is TGTGCCAGCTCGCTTGACCTCCGATGGGGTGAAGCTTTCTTT. This gives the protein CASSLDLRWGEAFF.

A remark on this clone: At one end the junction does not follow the germline gene, possibly because of a read error. V is TRBV5-1 and J is TRBJ2-7; 7 bases fit TRBD1. The CDR3 is 14 amino acids. Per the germline V gene, CDR1 is SGHRS and CDR2 is YFSETQ. CDR3 protein: CASSLSPFSTGLSF. Here the CDR3 DNA reads TGCGCCAGCAGCTTGTCACCATTTTCGACAGGGTTGTCCTTC.

V and J are TRBV6-2 or TRBV6-3 and TRBJ2-7, with 7 bases lining up with TRBD1. The CDR3 is made up of 16 amino acids. Germline assignment: CDR1 MNHEY and CDR2 SVGEGT. Germline trimming cut 5 bases from V and 3 bases from J; bases unmatched to any gene: 13. The CDR3 region has the DNA TGTGCCAGCAGTGGAACCGACAGGGCTCCTTTCTACGAGCAGTACTTC. Protein sequence: CASSGTDRAPFYEQYF.

The J gene is TRBJ2-7, the V gene TRBV5-6, with 9 bases that match TRBD2. The J segment lost 2 bases and the V segment lost 0 bases, leaving 6 bases of the junction unmatched. This CDR3 is 16 amino acids long. Germline CDR1 SGHDT, CDR2 YYEEEE. The CDR3 loop is CASSLGASGRPYEQYF. The CDR3 DNA reads TGTGCCAGCAGCTTGGGGGCCAGCGGGAGGCCCTACGAGCAGTACTTC.

The J gene is TRBJ1-1, the V gene TRBV3-1 (or the pseudogene TRBV3-2); no definite D call. The V end lost 4 bases, the J end lost 6 bases, and 9 bases lay between the germline ends. This CDR3 is 12 amino acids long. Germline V lookup: CDR1 LGHDT, CDR2 YNNKEL (reference sequence). The CDR3 sequence: CASSRGSAEAFF. The CDR3 region has the DNA TGTGCCAGCAGCCGGGGTTCCGCTGAAGCTTTCTTT.

This clone has just one count. V usage is TRBV10-1 and J usage is TRBJ2-1; D is uncertain. This CDR3 region has 14 residues. Trimming took off 4 bases at V and 6 bases at J, with 13 bases between the two ends. Germline CDR1 WNHNN, CDR2 SYGVQD (reference sequence). The CDR3 sequence is CASSASVSGNEQFF. CDR3 DNA: TGCGCCAGCAGTGCGTCGGTATCCGGCAATGAGCAGTTCTTC.

This chain's CDR3 is CASSTGVGNQPQHF. CDR3 in DNA: TGTGCCAGTAGTACAGGGGTTGGCAATCAGCCCCAGCATTTT. This rearrangement joins TRBV19 to TRBJ1-5; D might be TRBD1 (6 bases). CDR3 length equals 14 residues. V gave up 4 bases and J gave up 2 bases, with 9 bases separating them. Per the germline V gene, CDR1 is LNHDA and CDR2 is SQIVND (reference sequence).

The V call is TRBV23-1, the J call TRBJ1-6; 7 bases are shared with TRBD1. TRBV23-1 is known as an ORF, though its function is uncertain. This CDR3 spans 15 amino acids. V dropped 4 bases and J dropped 8; count of bases not matched to a gene: 8. The CDR3 loop reads CASSPRDSDDSPLHF. The CDR3 nucleotides are TGCGCCAGCAGTCCCCGGGACAGCGACGATTCACCCCTCCACTTT.

This chain joins TRBV4-3 and TRBJ2-5, with TRBD2 identical over 8 bases. V trimming: 1 base; J trimming: 4 bases; junction bases outside the gene matches: 5. Germline values: CDR1 LGHNA, CDR2 YSLEER. The CDR3 is made up of 15 amino acids. CDR3 sequence: CASSQVAGIIETQYF. For the CDR3, the DNA is TGCGCCAGCAGCCAAGTAGCGGGGATAATAGAGACCCAGTACTTC.

The chain combines TRBV5-1 with TRBJ1-2; TRBD1 might be the D (6 bases). The CDR3 loop spans 12 amino acids. Trimming shortened V by 3 bases and J by 9 bases, and 12 bases separated the two germline ends. Germline-derived CDR1 and CDR2 are SGHRS and YFSETQ. CDR3 in DNA: TGCGCCAGCAGCTCACCAGGGGATAGCTACACCTTC. This sequence encodes CASSSPGDSYTF.

This rearrangement joins TRBV15 to TRBJ2-3; TRBD2 agrees at 8 bases. Trimming at V came to 1 base and at J to 2 bases, leaving 5 bases not matched to a gene. The germline CDR1 and CDR2 sequences are LNHNV and YYDKDF (reference sequence). This CDR3 contains 16 residues. The CDR3: CATSRAGGRHTDTQYF. CDR3 in DNA: TGTGCCACCAGCAGAGCTGGCGGGAGGCACACAGATACGCAGTATTTT.

The sample holds one count of this clone. This chain joins TRBV3-1 (or the pseudogene TRBV3-2) and TRBJ2-7, with D unresolved. V lost 5 bases to trimming and J lost 2 bases, with 13 bases between them. Germline V gene lookup returns CDR1 LGHDT and CDR2 YNNKEL (reference sequence). The CDR3 sequence is 14 residues long. CDR3 bases: TGTGCCAGCAGCGAAGGATCCACGGCCTACGAGCAGTACTTC. It is translated as CASSEGSTAYEQYF.